This T cell receptor (beta chain) was recorded in a study of blood T cell repertoires in COVID-19. Study overall: Samples of COVID-19 (acute and convalescent) were obtained from the United States, Italy and Spain.

Profiled with immunoSEQ multiplex PCR; TCRdb holds only in-frame clones, not every one. The table has over 80,000 clones, 89% seen once. The sequence was obtained from a man in his fifties with acute or convalescent COVID-19. Sequenced input: peripheral blood.

The CDR3 loop reads CASSIGRDRGYGYTF. The DNA for the CDR3 is TGTGCCAGTAGTATTGGCCGTGACAGGGGCTATGGCTACACCTTC. The J gene is TRBJ1-2, the V gene TRBV19; TRBD1 matches at 8 bases. Germline V gives CDR1 LNHDA, CDR2 SQIVND (reference sequence). This CDR3 spans 15 amino acids. V shed 3 bases and J 4 bases; nucleotides not matched to a gene: 7.